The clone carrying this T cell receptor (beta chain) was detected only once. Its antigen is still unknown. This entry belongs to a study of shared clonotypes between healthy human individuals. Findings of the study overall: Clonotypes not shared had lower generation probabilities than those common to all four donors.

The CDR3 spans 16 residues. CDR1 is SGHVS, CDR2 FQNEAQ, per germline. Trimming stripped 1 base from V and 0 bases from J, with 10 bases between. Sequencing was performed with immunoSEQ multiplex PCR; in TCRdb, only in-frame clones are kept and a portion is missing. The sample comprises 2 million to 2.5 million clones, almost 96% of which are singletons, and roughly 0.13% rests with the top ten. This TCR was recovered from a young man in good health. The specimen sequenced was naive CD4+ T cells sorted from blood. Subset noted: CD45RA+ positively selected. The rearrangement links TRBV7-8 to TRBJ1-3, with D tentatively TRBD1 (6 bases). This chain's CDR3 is CASSLEGGHSGNTIYF. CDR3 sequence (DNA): TGTGCCAGCAGCTTAGAGGGGGGGCACTCTGGAAACACCATATATTTT.